One sample yielded the 18 T cell receptor beta chains listed below, sequenced in a study of cytomegalovirus exposure and HLA in healthy donors. In the PCR, 60 Vbeta and 13 Jbeta primers were used. Method: immunoSEQ multiplex PCR; TCRdb's copy keeps in-frame clones and lacks some. In the table there are about 130,000 clones, about 77% of which are singletons. What was sequenced was PBMCs. These receptor sequences come from a man aged 45-60 years in good health and CMV-seronegative.

The table lists this clone with a few counts. The same CDR3 also results from other DNA sequences found in this sample. This chain connects TRBV11-2 to TRBJ2-5, with 7 nucleotides matching TRBD1. Germline assignment: CDR1 SGHAT and CDR2 FQNNGV. V lost 5 bases to trimming and J lost 4 bases; unmatched junction nucleotides: 4. The CDR3 spans 13 residues. CDR3: CASSRDSRETQYF. CDR3 coding DNA: TGTGCCAGCAGCCGGGACAGTCGAGAGACCCAGTACTTC.

To note about this clone: One junction end does not reproduce the germline sequence, and a read error may be involved. The DNA for the CDR3 is TGTGCCAGCGAGGGAACAGGGGGCTACGAGCAGCACTTC. As protein: CASEGTGGYEQHF. The chain uses TRBV2 and TRBJ2-7, with 9 bases lining up with TRBD1. In germline, CDR1 is SNHLY, CDR2 FYNNEI. CDR3 length: 13 amino acids.

The V and J genes are TRBV5-6 and TRBJ2-3; a weak D match, TRBD2 (6 bases). The germline V and J ends were trimmed by 4 bases and 1 base, with 16 bases remaining between them. This CDR3 is built from 16 residues. In germline, CDR1 is SGHDT, CDR2 YYEEEE. This CDR3 is CASSHFRGMGTDTQYF. The DNA of the CDR3 is TGTGCCAGCAGCCACTTCCGGGGGATGGGCACAGATACGCAGTATTTT.

V gene TRBV9 combines with J gene TRBJ1-1; D is unresolved. Germline lookup yields CDR1 SGDLS and CDR2 YYNGEE. CDR3 size: 13 residues. V dropped 0 bases and J dropped 1 base, with 4 bases sitting between them. Here the CDR3 DNA reads TGTGCCAGCAGCGTAGACGGGAACACTGAAGCTTTCTTT. This encodes CASSVDGNTEAFF.

The V and J genes are TRBV7-9 and TRBJ2-7; the D gene is possibly TRBD2 (6 bases). V lost 4 bases, J lost 3 bases, and 7 bases lay in between. This CDR3 has 12 residues. The germline V gene encodes CDR1 SEHNR and CDR2 FQNEAQ (reference sequence). Written as DNA, the CDR3 is TGTGCCAGCAGCTCGGGAGTCTACGAGCAGTACTTC. Translation: CASSSGVYEQYF.

Only a few counts were recorded for this clone. The chain joins TRBV18 to TRBJ1-1; D gene unclear. The V end was cut by 2 bases, the J end by 1 base, with 11 bases between. Germline V gene lookup returns CDR1 KGHSH and CDR2 LQKENI. The CDR3 is made up of 15 amino acids. In nucleotides, the CDR3 is TGTGCCAGCTCACCAGTCCCAACGGGGAACACTGAAGCTTTCTTT. Amino acid sequence: CASSPVPTGNTEAFF.

The chain links TRBV7-9 to TRBJ1-1; possibly TRBD1 for D (5 bases). The CDR3 contains 14 residues. With 2 bases removed from V and 5 bases from J, the gap between germline ends came to 12 bases. The germline V gene has CDR1 SEHNR and CDR2 FQNEAQ (reference sequence). DNA for the CDR3: TGTGCCAGCAGCTTATCCCAGGGCGTGACTGAAGCTTTCTTT. This sequence encodes CASSLSQGVTEAFF.

V and J are TRBV21-1 and TRBJ2-7; the D call in the table, TRBD2, was not verified against the DNA. TRBV21-1 is a pseudogene. CDR3 length: 14 amino acids. The CDR3 sequence: CASIGGGRSYEQYF. The CDR3 nucleotides are TGTGCCAGCATCGGGGGGGGGCGGTCCTACGAGCAGTACTTC.

V and J are TRBV5-4 and TRBJ2-3, with 8 bases that match TRBD2. Trimming removed 4 bases from V and 0 bases from J; junction bases left unmatched: 7. This CDR3 spans 16 amino acids. Germline V gene data show CDR1 as SGHNT and CDR2 as YYREEE (reference sequence). Here the CDR3 reads CASSDGGVLSTDTQYF. In DNA, the CDR3 is TGTGCCAGCAGCGACGGGGGGGTTTTGAGCACAGATACGCAGTATTTT.

The chain employs TRBV5-8 and TRBJ2-2, with TRBD2 matching 9 bases. The CDR3 contains 16 residues. V trimming: 1 base; J trimming: 8 bases; junction bases outside the gene matches: 9. Germline V gene data show CDR1 as SGHTS and CDR2 as YDEGEE. The CDR3 is CASSLFVVAGAGELFF. DNA of the CDR3: TGTGCCAGCAGCTTGTTTGTGGTAGCGGGAGCTGGGGAGCTGTTTTTT.

V usage is TRBV18 and J usage is TRBJ2-7, with a weak D call TRBD2 (6 bases). The CDR3 extends over 15 amino acids. Germline V gene lookup returns CDR1 KGHSH and CDR2 LQKENI. V was trimmed by 5 bases and J by 0 bases, leaving 14 bases between them. The CDR3 loop reads CASSRSSDSSYEQYF. The CDR3 nucleotides are TGTGCCAGCTCAAGGTCTAGCGATAGCTCCTACGAGCAGTACTTC.

The V and J genes are TRBV20-1 and TRBJ2-5, with D hard to call. Trimming stripped 5 bases from V and 3 bases from J, with 7 bases between. The CDR3 has 11 amino acids. CDR1 and CDR2 from the germline V gene are DFQATT and SNEGSKA (reference sequence). CDR3 sequence: CSAVTEETQYF. In nucleotides, the CDR3 is TGCAGTGCTGTCACGGAAGAGACCCAGTACTTC.

The chain links TRBV9 to TRBJ2-7; D might be TRBD1 (5 bases). CDR1 and CDR2 from the germline V gene are SGDLS and YYNGEE. The CDR3 totals 14 residues. V lost 1 base and J 9 bases, leaving 17 bases between the germline ends. The CDR3 here is CASSVSWLGDSQYF. In DNA form, the CDR3 reads TGTGCCAGCAGCGTAAGTTGGTTAGGGGATTCGCAGTACTTC.

This clone has a single count. V usage is TRBV28 and J usage is TRBJ1-2, with a weak D call TRBD1 (5 bases). The CDR3 extends over 13 amino acids. Per the germline V gene, CDR1 is MDHEN and CDR2 is SYDVKM. The ends were cut back, 4 bases at V and 8 bases at J, with 14 bases in the middle. The CDR3 sequence: CASSWRGSHGYTF. CDR3 in DNA: TGTGCCAGCAGTTGGAGGGGTAGTCACGGCTACACCTTC.

CDR3 DNA: TGCGCCAGCAGTGAGTGGGACAGGGCTAACTATGGCTACACCTTC. It is translated as CASSEWDRANYGYTF. The J gene is TRBJ1-2, the V gene TRBV10-2; TRBD1 aligns across 9 bases. The germline V gene encodes CDR1 WSHSY and CDR2 SAAADI. V lost 1 base and J lost 0; bases outside the gene matches: 0. The CDR3 length is 15 residues.

V usage is TRBV6-4 and J usage is TRBJ2-7, with 12 bases fitting TRBD2. The junction had 14 bases not matched to a gene; V was cut back by 4 bases and J by 4 bases. The CDR3 covers 18 residues. The germline V gene has CDR1 MRHNA and CDR2 SNTAGT. The CDR3 DNA reads TGTGCCAGCAGTGTCGACCGGGCCCCCGGGACTAGCGGGTACGAGCAGTACTTC. Translation: CASSVDRAPGTSGYEQYF.

The sample holds a few counts of this clone. J is TRBJ2-7 and V is TRBV5-5; the D gene is possibly TRBD1 (6 bases). Germline V gene lookup returns CDR1 SGHKS and CDR2 YYEKEE (reference sequence). V lost 0 bases and J 0 bases, leaving 10 bases between the germline ends. The CDR3 totals 15 residues. In DNA, the CDR3 is TGTGCCAGCAGCTTGGTCGGACAGAGCTCCTACGAGCAGTACTTC. Its translation: CASSLVGQSSYEQYF.

In DNA, the CDR3 is TGTGCCAGCAGCAGACTATTCACCTACGAGCAGTACTTC. It codes for CASSRLFTYEQYF. This chain joins TRBV6-6 and TRBJ2-7, with D perhaps matching TRBD2 (5 bases). The CDR3 extends over 13 amino acids. Trimming removed 6 bases from V and 2 bases from J, with 11 bases in between. Looked up from germline, CDR1 is MNHNY and CDR2 is SVGAGI (reference sequence).